Listed below are T cell receptor beta chains from one sample, sequenced in a study of monozygotic twins with inflammatory bowel disease. TCRdb reprocessed the 5' RACE reads and reports one entry per CDR3 protein, with no DNA. The sample table includes 310,000 or so distinct CDR3 sequences. Sequencing input: blood. All receptors derive from a human donor with ulcerative colitis or Crohn's disease, or a healthy co-twin of an affected twin (not recorded which). The CDR3 runs from the conserved cysteine through the conserved F or W.

j_gene | v_gene | CDR3aa
TRBJ2-6 | TRBV19 | CASSRPGGLAGANVLTF
TRBJ1-5 | TRBV27 | CASSLRNGNQPQHF
TRBJ2-4 | TRBV28 | CASSPGLGIQYF
TRBJ2-3 | TRBV20-1 | CSARPGLGDTQYF
TRBJ1-6 | TRBV5-1 | CASSLEDRAHSPLHF
TRBJ2-5 | TRBV27 | CASSLLAGGQETQYF
TRBJ2-1 | TRBV9 | CASSSGGTSGSIFGEQFF
TRBJ1-5 | TRBV7-2 | CASSLTGTGQPQHF
TRBJ2-1 | TRBV3-1 | CASSPGQGAIKEQFF
TRBJ2-7 | TRBV6-2/TRBV6-3 | CASSYSSYEQYF
TRBJ2-3 | TRBV4-3 | CASSHLGGRSDTQYF